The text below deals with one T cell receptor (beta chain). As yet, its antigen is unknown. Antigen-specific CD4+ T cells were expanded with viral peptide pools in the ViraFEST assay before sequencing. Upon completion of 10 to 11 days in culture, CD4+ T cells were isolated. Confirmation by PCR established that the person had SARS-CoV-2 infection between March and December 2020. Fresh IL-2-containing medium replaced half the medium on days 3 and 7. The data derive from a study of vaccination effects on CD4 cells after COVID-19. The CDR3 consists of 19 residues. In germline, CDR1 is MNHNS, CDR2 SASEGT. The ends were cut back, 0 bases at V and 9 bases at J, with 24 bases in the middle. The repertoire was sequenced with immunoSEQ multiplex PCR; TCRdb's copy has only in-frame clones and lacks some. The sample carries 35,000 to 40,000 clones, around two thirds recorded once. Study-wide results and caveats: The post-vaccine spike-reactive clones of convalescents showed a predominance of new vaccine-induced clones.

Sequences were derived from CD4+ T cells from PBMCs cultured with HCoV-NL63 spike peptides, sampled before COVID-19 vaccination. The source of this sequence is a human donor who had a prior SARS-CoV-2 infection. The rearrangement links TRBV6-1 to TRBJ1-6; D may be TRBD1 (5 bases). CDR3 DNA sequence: TGTGCCAGCAGTGAAGCGGTGGAGTGGAGCAGGGTACTCGGTTCACCCCTCCACTTT. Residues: CASSEAVEWSRVLGSPLHF.